The clone carrying this T cell receptor beta chain was seen ten or more times. Its specificity is unknown. Likely shared infections and vaccines: all three twin pairs were reared together. These data are taken from a study of identical twins' blood T cells. The study's findings and limits: Out-of-frame TCRbeta clonotypes reportedly had markedly more similar V usage in twins than unrelated donors.

The V end lost 2 bases, the J end lost 7 bases, and 2 bases lay between the germline ends. The CDR3 covers 10 residues. CDR1 and CDR2 from the germline V gene are SGHVS and FQNEAQ. Each TCR cDNA library carried sample-specific barcodes on both ends. Each CDR3 protein gets one entry after TCRdb re-called the 5' RACE reads with MiXCR. The profile shows roughly 380,000 distinct CDR3 sequences, about 28% of them singletons. This chain connects TRBV7-8 to TRBJ1-1, with unresolved D. Sequenced sample: PBMCs. The sequence derives from a woman aged 18 to 55 in good health. CDR3 bases: TGTGCCAGCAGCTTAAGTGAAGCTTTCTTT. This gives the protein CASSLSEAFF.